This T cell receptor (beta chain) was found in a study of siplizumab effects on memory and regulatory T cells. Findings and limits, study-wide: Among alloreactive clones, only a minor fraction mapped to unstimulated subsets. Proliferating siplizumab-cultured Tregs lacked confirmed suppressive function.

The CDR3 extends over 15 amino acids. After removal of 4 bases from V and 0 bases from J, the junction contained 3 bases not matched to a gene. Per the germline V gene, CDR1 is SGHRS and CDR2 is YFSETQ. Concerning this clone itself: Its antigen is unknown.

Clones were read by immunoSEQ multiplex PCR, and TCRdb kept only the in-frame ones, dropping some. The sample holds about 100,000 clones, about 91% seen once. The source of this sequence is a human donor in good health. Material: CD4+ T cells sorted from blood. The chain is built from TRBV5-1 and TRBJ2-3; 9 bases match TRBD1. CDR3 in DNA: TGCGCCAGCAGCGTGACAGGGGGTAGCACAGATACGCAGTATTTT. This codes for CASSVTGGSTDTQYF.